The present T cell receptor (beta chain) was sequenced within a study of blood T cell repertoires in COVID-19. Across the study: Acute-phase and convalescent COVID-19 samples originated in the United States, Italy and Spain. PBMCs, B-cell-depleted T cells, or T cells provided the cDNA or gDNA that made up the material.

Per the authors' pipeline: It was from reference gene primer amplification that nucleated cell counts were estimated. Here immunoSEQ multiplex PCR was the method, and the copy in TCRdb shows in-frame clones only, minus some. The V and J calls and clone size were taken over from that table, and D and trimming were inferred from the DNA. This sample has roughly 190,000 clones; around 83% occur once, and the top ten carry approximately 8.9%. Germline CDR1 and CDR2: LNHNV and YYDKDF (reference sequence). The CDR3 has 16 amino acids. The J segment lost 6 bases and the V segment lost 5 bases, leaving 10 bases of the junction unmatched.

This chain links TRBV15 with TRBJ1-5; 10 nucleotides agree with TRBD1. This sequence originates from an older woman with acute or convalescent COVID-19. The sample consisted of peripheral blood. This chain's CDR3 is CATSGWDRGGGQPQHF. DNA for the CDR3: TGTGCCACCAGCGGATGGGACAGGGGAGGGGGTCAGCCCCAGCATTTT.